A single sample is the source of the 30 T cell receptor beta chains below, sequenced in a study of blood T cell repertoires in COVID-19. Using immunoSEQ multiplex PCR, the repertoire was profiled, and TCRdb retains in-frame clones only, with some absent. Among approximately 360,000 clones listed, 90% were seen once. The source material was peripheral blood. The receptors shown here come from a man younger than 35 with active or convalescent COVID-19.

This chain uses TRBV24-1 with TRBJ2-7, with a possible D match to TRBD1 (5 bases). The CDR3 covers 15 residues. The ends were cut back, 3 bases at V and 2 bases at J, with 13 bases in the middle. Germline CDR1 KGHDR, CDR2 SFDVKD. CDR3 DNA: TGTGCCACCAGTGATCCGACAGCCCCTACCTACGAGCAGTACTTC. Its protein is CATSDPTAPTYEQYF.

This chain connects TRBV27 to TRBJ1-1; D might be TRBD1 (5 bases). Germline V CDR1 and CDR2: MNHEY, SMNVEV (reference sequence). The CDR3 is 18 residues long. V was clipped by 6 bases and J by 5 bases, with 28 bases between them. CDR3 loop: CASRSPYRWGTRGTEAFF. The DNA of the CDR3 is TGTGCCAGCAGGTCCCCTTACAGGTGGGGGACTCGTGGGACTGAAGCTTTCTTT.

This sequence joins TRBV9 and TRBJ2-5; 9 positions agree with TRBD2. With V trimmed by 0 bases and J by 3 bases, 6 bases remained unmatched. Germline CDR1 is SGDLS and CDR2 is YYNGEE. The length of the CDR3 is 16 residues. This CDR3 is CASSVGSGGAEETQYF. The CDR3 DNA reads TGTGCCAGCAGCGTAGGTAGCGGGGGTGCTGAAGAGACCCAGTACTTC.

About this clone itself: One end of the junction is discordant with germline, which a read error may explain. The V and J genes are TRBV11-2 and TRBJ2-6; 7 bases are shared with TRBD2. The germline CDR1 and CDR2 sequences are SGHAT and FQNNGV. This CDR3 has 17 amino acids. CDR3 sequence reads: CASSLGSGGSGANVLTF. The CDR3 DNA follows: TGTGCCAGCAGCTTAGGTTCGGGAGGATCTGGGGCCAACGTGCTGACTTTC.

This clone appeared a single time. This sequence joins TRBV7-9 and TRBJ2-3; perhaps TRBD2 as D (5 bases). Looked up from germline, CDR1 is SEHNR and CDR2 is FQNEAQ (reference sequence). This CDR3 region has 13 residues. V gave up 2 bases and J gave up 7 bases, with 10 bases separating them. CDR3 residues: CASSLRLQNTQYF. In nucleotides, the CDR3 is TGTGCCAGCAGCTTAAGACTACAAAATACGCAGTATTTT.

The chain links TRBV10-3 to TRBJ1-3; no clear D gene. V was pared by 8 bases and J by 2 bases, with 7 bases between. The CDR3 consists of 12 residues. CDR1 and CDR2 from the germline V gene are ENHRY and SYGVKD. The DNA for the CDR3 is TGTGCCATCCGCGGGGCTGGAAACACCATATATTTT. It is translated as CAIRGAGNTIYF.

The chain combines TRBV6-5 with TRBJ1-5; D gene unclear. V was pared by 4 bases and J by 2 bases, with 9 bases between. Germline assignment: CDR1 MNHEY and CDR2 SVGAGI. CDR3 size: 14 residues. The CDR3 reads CASSFRCCNQPQHF. CDR3 nucleotide sequence: TGTGCCAGCAGTTTCAGATGTTGCAATCAGCCCCAGCATTTT.

This chain links TRBV4-2 with TRBJ2-7; maybe TRBD1 (6 bases). This CDR3 comprises 14 residues. The germline CDR1 and CDR2 sequences are LGHNA and YNFKEQ. Trimming pared 0 bases from V and 5 bases from J, leaving 11 bases between. DNA of the CDR3: TGTGCCAGCAGCCAAGACAGGGGAGATGACGAGCAGTACTTC. Protein: CASSQDRGDDEQYF.

The V call is TRBV7-3, the J call TRBJ2-1; perhaps TRBD2 as D (5 bases). Trimming stripped 1 base from V and 1 base from J, with 11 bases between. The germline gives CDR1 SGHTA, CDR2 FQGTGA. The CDR3 consists of 16 residues. CDR3 residues: CASSLIDGDSYNEQFF. DNA for the CDR3: TGTGCCAGCAGCTTAATAGACGGGGATTCCTACAATGAGCAGTTCTTC.

This clone has only one observation. J is TRBJ1-2 and V is TRBV7-2; D possibly corresponds to TRBD1 (6 bases). The CDR3 length is 14 residues. CDR1 is SGHTA, CDR2 FQGNSA, per germline. V gave up 5 bases and J gave up 0 bases, with 10 bases separating them. CDR3 sequence (DNA): TGTGCCAGCAGCCCCGGGACAACTAACTATGGCTACACCTTC. As protein: CASSPGTTNYGYTF.

Only one count was recorded for this clone. The chain combines TRBV28 with TRBJ1-3; 12 bases map to TRBD1. After removal of 6 bases from V and 3 bases from J, the junction contained 3 bases not matched to a gene. Germline-derived CDR1 and CDR2 are MDHEN and SYDVKM. This CDR3 spans 15 amino acids. DNA of the CDR3: TGTGCCAGCAGGGGGACAGGGGGCTTTGGAAACACCATATATTTT. Its protein product is CASRGTGGFGNTIYF.

Of note for this clone: The junction and the germline gene differ at one end; a read error may be behind it. The gene calls are TRBV7-7 and TRBJ2-1; tentative D call: TRBD1 (5 bases). The CDR3 runs 15 residues. Looked up from germline, CDR1 is SSHAT and CDR2 is FNYEAQ (reference sequence). The CDR3 loop is CASSFLGAQNNEQFF. The CDR3 DNA is TGTGCTAGCAGCTTTCTAGGGGCGCAAAACAATGAGCAGTTCTTC.

The genes are TRBV5-6 and TRBJ2-3; 10 nucleotides align to TRBD1. The V gene end was trimmed by 1 base and the J gene end by 5 bases; junction bases not matched to a gene: 4. This CDR3 has 15 residues. Germline-derived CDR1 and CDR2 are SGHDT and YYEEEE. This chain's CDR3 is CASSLPDRGQDTQYF. The CDR3 bases are TGTGCCAGCAGCTTGCCCGACAGGGGGCAAGATACGCAGTATTTT.

This clone came up once. This sequence joins TRBV5-8 and TRBJ1-1, with 9 bases matching TRBD1. This CDR3 has 14 amino acids. CDR1 is SGHTS and CDR2 is YDEGEE in the germline V gene. The V and J ends lost 6 bases and 4 bases, in that order; junction bases with no gene match: 7. This CDR3 reads CASIHRGRATEAFF. The CDR3 DNA reads as TGTGCCAGCATCCACAGGGGGCGCGCCACTGAAGCTTTCTTT.

The chain joins TRBV28 to TRBJ1-2; 7 bases align to TRBD1. Germline assignment: CDR1 MDHEN and CDR2 SYDVKM. There are 12 residues in the CDR3. The J segment lost 5 bases and the V segment lost 6 bases, leaving 3 bases of the junction unmatched. Here the CDR3 reads CASRRQGYGYTF. The DNA of the CDR3 is TGTGCCAGCAGAAGACAGGGTTATGGCTACACCTTC.

The rearrangement links TRBV27 to TRBJ1-2; 7 bases fit TRBD1. The CDR3 extends over 13 amino acids. Trimming took 6 bases from V and 8 from J; bases not matched to a gene: 9. Germline V CDR1 and CDR2: MNHEY, SMNVEV (reference sequence). CDR3 region: CASRRTGDGGYTF. In DNA form, the CDR3 reads TGTGCCAGCAGGCGGACAGGCGATGGGGGCTACACCTTC.

CDR3 in amino acids: CASSPGARYNQPQHF. The CDR3 coding sequence is TGTGCCAGCTCACCAGGAGCGCGATACAATCAGCCCCAGCATTTT. The V call is TRBV18, the J call TRBJ1-5; no reliable D call. The V and J ends lost 2 bases and 3 bases respectively, with 11 bases between them. The germline CDR1 and CDR2 sequences are KGHSH and LQKENI. The CDR3 has 15 amino acids.

CDR3 amino acids: CASSSRGGYGYTF. Written as DNA, the CDR3 is TGTGCCAGCAGCTCCAGGGGCGGCTATGGCTACACCTTC. This chain links TRBV7-6 with TRBJ1-2, with D possibly TRBD1 on 6 matching bases. The CDR3 is 13 amino acids. Germline V gene sequence: CDR1 SGHVS, CDR2 FNYEAQ. V lost 4 bases, J lost 4 bases, and 10 bases lay in between.

The chain joins TRBV7-2 to TRBJ2-3; 9 nucleotides line up with TRBD2. Germline V lookup: CDR1 SGHTA, CDR2 FQGNSA. V gave up 6 bases and J gave up 3 bases; unmatched junction bases: 7. The CDR3 totals 15 residues. The CDR3 DNA is TGTGCCAGCAGATCCGGGACTAGCCTAACAGATACGCAGTATTTT. As protein: CASRSGTSLTDTQYF. Looking up the rest from reference TRBV7-2 and TRBJ2-3 gives the full variable domain: GAGVSQSPSNKVTEKGKDVELRCDPISGHTALYWYRQSLGQGLEFLIYFQGNSAPDKSGLPSDRFSAERTGGSVSTLTIQRTQQEDSAVYLCASRSGTSLTDTQYFGPGTRLTVL.

The chain has TRBV19 and TRBJ1-4; D is undetermined. The V gene lost 3 bases and the J gene lost 14 bases, with 13 bases spanning the gap. The CDR3 extends over 12 amino acids. Germline V CDR1 and CDR2: LNHDA, SQIVND (reference sequence). The CDR3: CASSMGSLGLFF. CDR3 sequence (DNA): TGTGCCAGTAGTATGGGCAGCCTTGGGCTGTTTTTT.

CDR3 sequence reads: CASSELTDTQYF. The CDR3 coding sequence is TGTGCCAGCAGTGAACTCACAGATACGCAGTATTTT. V is TRBV6-1 and J is TRBJ2-3; D remains unclear. The germline V and J ends were trimmed by 2 bases and 2 bases, with 2 bases remaining between them. The CDR3 sequence is 12 residues long. Germline V CDR1 and CDR2: MNHNS, SASEGT.

The J gene is TRBJ1-2, the V gene TRBV29-1, with no clear D. The length of the CDR3 is 14 residues. Trimming removed 2 bases at V and 6 bases at J, with 16 bases between. From germline, CDR1 is SQVTM and CDR2 ANQGSEA. CDR3 DNA sequence: TGCAGCGTTGAATATCCTACTACCTGGGATGGCTACACCTTC. Its protein product is CSVEYPTTWDGYTF.

This chain joins TRBV21-1 and TRBJ2-3; TRBD2 reflects the table's D call only, with no check against the DNA. TRBV21-1 is an annotated pseudogene. The CDR3 spans 17 residues. The CDR3 DNA reads as TGTGCCAGCAGCAAAGGGGGGCCCGGGGGGCTCACAGATACGCAGTATTTT. Protein product: CASSKGGPGGLTDTQYF.

The rearrangement uses TRBV7-3 and TRBJ2-5; weak D call: TRBD2 (5 bases). Germline V CDR1 and CDR2: SGHTA, FQGTGA. Trimming shortened V by 4 bases and J by 4 bases, and 19 bases separated the two germline ends. This CDR3 has 16 residues. Here the CDR3 reads CASSSMEDRALETQYF. The CDR3, as DNA: TGTGCCAGCAGCTCGATGGAGGACCGCGCCCTAGAGACCCAGTACTTC. Based on the CDR3 plus reference TRBV7-3 and TRBJ2-5, the full variable domain is GAGVSQTPSNKVTEKGKYVELRCDPISGHTALYWYRQSLGQGPEFLIYFQGTGAADDSGLPNDRFFAVRPEGSVSTLKIQRTERGDSAVYLCASSSMEDRALETQYFGPGTRLLVL.

V gene TRBV27 combines with J gene TRBJ1-1, with 12 bases aligning to TRBD1. The CDR3 loop spans 15 amino acids. After removal of 5 bases from V and 4 bases from J, the junction contained 5 bases not matched to a gene. In germline, CDR1 is MNHEY, CDR2 SMNVEV (reference sequence). CDR3 nucleotides: TGTGCCAGCAGTACCGGGACAGGGGGCCGCACTGAAGCTTTCTTT. Translated, it gives CASSTGTGGRTEAFF.

Regarding this clone: In the same sample, other DNA sequences code for this CDR3. The rearrangement links TRBV28 to TRBJ1-4; possible D gene TRBD1, 5 bases. The CDR3 is 14 residues long. Germline loops: CDR1 MDHEN, CDR2 SYDVKM. Trimming took 2 bases from V and 8 from J, leaving 12 bases between them. Here the CDR3 DNA reads TGTGCCAGCAGTTTAGGGCAGGGTGGGGAAAAACTGTTTTTT. This codes for CASSLGQGGEKLFF.

The chain has TRBV6-6 and TRBJ1-5, with 7 bases fitting TRBD1. The ends lost 5 bases at V and 0 bases at J; junction bases unmatched: 7. The V gene's germline CDR1 is MNHNY and CDR2 SVGAGI (reference sequence). The CDR3 has 16 amino acids. The CDR3 DNA sequence: TGTGCCAGCAGTCGAACCCGGGACAGTAGCAATCAGCCCCAGCATTTT. As protein: CASSRTRDSSNQPQHF.

The CDR3 reads CASSSPGQAKYGYTF. The CDR3 region has the DNA TGTGCCAGCAGCTCCCCAGGGCAGGCAAAATATGGCTACACCTTC. This sequence joins TRBV11-2 and TRBJ1-2, with a possible D match to TRBD1 (5 bases). Trimming took 4 bases from V and 5 from J, leaving 17 bases between them. Germline V lookup: CDR1 SGHAT, CDR2 FQNNGV. There are 15 residues in the CDR3.

This chain connects TRBV19 to TRBJ2-7; 8 bases agree with TRBD2. With 4 bases clipped from V and 5 bases from J, the junction kept 13 bases outside the gene matches. The CDR3 extends over 16 amino acids. Per germline, CDR1 LNHDA and CDR2 SQIVND (reference sequence). The chain's CDR3 is CASSSPERENWDEQYF. The CDR3 nucleotides are TGTGCCAGTAGTAGTCCAGAGCGGGAGAATTGGGACGAGCAGTACTTC.

This chain connects TRBV15 to TRBJ1-3; D is perhaps TRBD1 (5 bases). V shed 1 base and J shed 7 bases, with 11 bases lying between them. Germline V gene lookup returns CDR1 LNHNV and CDR2 YYDKDF (reference sequence). The CDR3 extends over 14 amino acids. The CDR3 spells CATSRAGTRNTIYF. The CDR3 bases are TGTGCCACCAGCAGAGCAGGGACTCGGAACACCATATATTTT.